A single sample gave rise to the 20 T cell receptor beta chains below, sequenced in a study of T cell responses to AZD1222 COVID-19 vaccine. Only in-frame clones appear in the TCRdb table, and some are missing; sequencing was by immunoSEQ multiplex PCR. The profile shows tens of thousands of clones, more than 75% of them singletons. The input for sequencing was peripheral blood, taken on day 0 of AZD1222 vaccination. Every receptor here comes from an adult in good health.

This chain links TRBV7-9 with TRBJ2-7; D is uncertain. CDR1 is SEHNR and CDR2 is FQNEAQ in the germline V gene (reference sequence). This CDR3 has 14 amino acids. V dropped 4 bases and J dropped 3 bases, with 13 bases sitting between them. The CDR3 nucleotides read TGTGCCAGCAGCTCGCCGGCGGAATTCTACGAGCAGTACTTC. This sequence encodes CASSSPAEFYEQYF.

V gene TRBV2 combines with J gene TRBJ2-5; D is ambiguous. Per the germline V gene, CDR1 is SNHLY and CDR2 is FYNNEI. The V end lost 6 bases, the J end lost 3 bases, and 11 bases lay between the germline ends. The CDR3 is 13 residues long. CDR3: CASSYRTEETQYF. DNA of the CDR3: TGTGCCAGCAGCTATAGGACGGAAGAGACCCAGTACTTC.

CDR3 protein: CASSTGTSGAYEQYF. The CDR3 nucleotides read TGTGCCAGTAGTACTGGGACTAGCGGCGCCTACGAGCAGTACTTC. J is TRBJ2-7 and V is TRBV19; 11 bases are shared with TRBD2. Germline CDR1 LNHDA, CDR2 SQIVND (reference sequence). The CDR3 covers 15 residues. V dropped 4 bases and J dropped 2; count of bases not matched to a gene: 4.

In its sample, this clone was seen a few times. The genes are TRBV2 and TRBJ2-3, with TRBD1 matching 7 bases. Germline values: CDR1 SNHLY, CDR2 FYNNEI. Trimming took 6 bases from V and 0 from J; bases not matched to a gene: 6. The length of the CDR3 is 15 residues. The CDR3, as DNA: TGTGCCAGCAGGTCACAGGGGCAGAGCACAGATACGCAGTATTTT. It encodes CASRSQGQSTDTQYF.

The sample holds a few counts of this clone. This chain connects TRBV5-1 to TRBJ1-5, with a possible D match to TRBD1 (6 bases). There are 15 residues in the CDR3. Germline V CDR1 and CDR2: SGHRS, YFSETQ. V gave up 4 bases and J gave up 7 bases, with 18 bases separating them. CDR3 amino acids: CASSPGTLRGQPQHF. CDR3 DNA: TGCGCCAGCAGCCCCGGGACCTTAAGGGGGCAGCCCCAGCATTTT.

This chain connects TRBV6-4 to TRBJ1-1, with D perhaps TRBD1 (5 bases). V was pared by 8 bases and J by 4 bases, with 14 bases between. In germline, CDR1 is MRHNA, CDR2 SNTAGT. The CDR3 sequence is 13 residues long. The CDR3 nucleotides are TGTGCCAGCCTCGCTCCGGGGCGCACTGAAGCTTTCTTT. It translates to CASLAPGRTEAFF.

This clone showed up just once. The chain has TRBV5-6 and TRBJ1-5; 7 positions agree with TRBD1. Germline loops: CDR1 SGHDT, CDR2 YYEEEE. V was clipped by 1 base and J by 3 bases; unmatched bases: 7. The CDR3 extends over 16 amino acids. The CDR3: CASSLSDRNFNQPQHF. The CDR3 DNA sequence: TGTGCCAGCAGCTTGTCGGACAGGAACTTCAATCAGCCCCAGCATTTT.

CDR3 protein: CASSYPHRGRELINEKLFF. DNA of the CDR3: TGTGCCAGCAGCTACCCACACAGGGGGCGAGAACTAATTAATGAAAAACTGTTTTTT. This chain links TRBV7-9 with TRBJ1-4; 9 nucleotides match TRBD1. Germline CDR1 SEHNR, CDR2 FQNEAQ (reference sequence). The junction had 16 bases not matched to a gene; V was cut back by 4 bases and J by 4 bases. This CDR3 is built from 19 residues.

In DNA, the CDR3 is TGTGCCAGCAGCTTGGCGGCGGGAAAAGATACGCAGTATTTT. This encodes CASSLAAGKDTQYF. The chain joins TRBV5-4 to TRBJ2-3, with D possibly being TRBD2 (6 bases). Trimming cost V 0 bases and J 5 bases, with 10 bases left between them. This CDR3 region has 14 residues. Germline CDR1 and CDR2: SGHNT and YYREEE (reference sequence).

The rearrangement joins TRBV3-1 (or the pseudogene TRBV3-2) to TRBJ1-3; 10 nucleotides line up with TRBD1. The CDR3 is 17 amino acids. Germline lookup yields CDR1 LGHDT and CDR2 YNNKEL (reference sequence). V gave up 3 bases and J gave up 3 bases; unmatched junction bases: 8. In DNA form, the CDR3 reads TGTGCCAGCAGCCAGCGGCCCGGGACAGGGGTTGGAAACACCATATATTTT. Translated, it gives CASSQRPGTGVGNTIYF.

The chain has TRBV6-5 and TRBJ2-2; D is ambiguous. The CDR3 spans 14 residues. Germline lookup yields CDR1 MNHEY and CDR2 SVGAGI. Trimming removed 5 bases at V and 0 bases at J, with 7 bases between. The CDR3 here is CASSTRTNTGELFF. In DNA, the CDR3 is TGTGCCAGCAGTACGCGAACGAACACCGGGGAGCTGTTTTTT.

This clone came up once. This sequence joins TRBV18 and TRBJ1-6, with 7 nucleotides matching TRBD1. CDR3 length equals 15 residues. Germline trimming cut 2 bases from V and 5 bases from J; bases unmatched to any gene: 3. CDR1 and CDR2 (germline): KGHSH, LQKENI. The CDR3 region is CASSPGGQNNSPLHF. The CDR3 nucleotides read TGTGCCAGCTCACCAGGGGGACAGAATAATTCACCCCTCCACTTT.

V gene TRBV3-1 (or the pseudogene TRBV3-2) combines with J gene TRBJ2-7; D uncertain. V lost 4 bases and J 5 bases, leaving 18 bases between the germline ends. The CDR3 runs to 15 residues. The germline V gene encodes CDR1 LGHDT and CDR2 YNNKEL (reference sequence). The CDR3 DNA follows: TGTGCCAGCAGCCCCTACCCTAGGGTCGTCGACGAGCAGTACTTC. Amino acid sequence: CASSPYPRVVDEQYF.

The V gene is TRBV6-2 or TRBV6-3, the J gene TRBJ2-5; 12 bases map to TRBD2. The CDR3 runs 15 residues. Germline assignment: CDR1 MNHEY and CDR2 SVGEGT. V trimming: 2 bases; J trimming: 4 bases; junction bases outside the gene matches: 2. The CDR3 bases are TGTGCCAGCAGTTACGCGGGACTAGCGGGAGAGACCCAGTACTTC. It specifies CASSYAGLAGETQYF.

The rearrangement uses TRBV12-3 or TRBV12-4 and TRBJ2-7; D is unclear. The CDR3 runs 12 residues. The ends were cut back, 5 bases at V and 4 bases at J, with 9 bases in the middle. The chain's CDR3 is CASSPQQYEQYF. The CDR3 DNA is TGTGCCAGCAGTCCACAGCAATACGAGCAGTACTTC.

The CDR3 here is CASSVEAGRRGGYTF. CDR3 nucleotides: TGTGCCAGCAGCGTAGAAGCAGGGAGACGGGGTGGCTACACCTTC. V is TRBV9 and J is TRBJ1-2; D may be TRBD1 (5 bases). Germline assignment: CDR1 SGDLS and CDR2 YYNGEE. The CDR3 is 15 amino acids. V lost 0 bases and J lost 7, with 16 bases in between.

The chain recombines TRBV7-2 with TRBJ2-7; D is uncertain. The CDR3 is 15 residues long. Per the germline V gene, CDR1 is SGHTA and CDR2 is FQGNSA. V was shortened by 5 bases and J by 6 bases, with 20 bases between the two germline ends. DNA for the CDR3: TGTGCCAGCAGCCAGCAGACCCGTACGATAGGCGAGCAGTACTTC. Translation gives CASSQQTRTIGEQYF.

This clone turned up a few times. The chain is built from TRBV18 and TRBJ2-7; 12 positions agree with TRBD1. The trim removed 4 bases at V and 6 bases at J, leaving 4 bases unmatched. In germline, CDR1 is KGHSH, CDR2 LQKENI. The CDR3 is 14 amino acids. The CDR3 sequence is CASSLGQGAFEQYF. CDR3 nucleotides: TGTGCCAGCTCACTGGGACAGGGGGCCTTCGAGCAGTACTTC.

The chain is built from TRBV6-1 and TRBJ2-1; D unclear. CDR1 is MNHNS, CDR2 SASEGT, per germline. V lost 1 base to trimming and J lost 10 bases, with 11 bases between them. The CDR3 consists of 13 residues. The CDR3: CASSEVPRREQFF. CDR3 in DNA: TGTGCCAGCAGTGAAGTCCCCCGTCGGGAGCAGTTCTTC.

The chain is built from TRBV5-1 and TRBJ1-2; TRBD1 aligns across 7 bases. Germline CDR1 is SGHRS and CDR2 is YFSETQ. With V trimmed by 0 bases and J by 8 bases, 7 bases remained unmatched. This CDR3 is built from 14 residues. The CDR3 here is CASSLEATGRGYTF. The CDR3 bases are TGCGCCAGCAGCTTGGAAGCGACAGGGCGAGGCTACACCTTC.